This passage covers 14 T cell receptor beta chains from one sample sequenced in a study of T cell responses to AZD1222 COVID-19 vaccine (dated by TCRdb to about 2021). According to the study, the label for this sample's time point signals: baseline before first vaccination. Library generation was performed with the immunoSEQ multiplex PCR assay. This is the immuneACCESS table as TCRdb keeps it, with only in-frame sequences that have V and J called. A part of the clones is gone; compared with another copy, unresolved V genes explain less than half, and the rest is unexplained. The sample table holds about 130,000 clones, of which 93% were seen once. 0.91% of the sample goes to the ten largest clones. The starting material was peripheral blood, obtained on day 0 of AZD1222 vaccination. The source is an adult in good health.

The rearrangement uses TRBV19 and TRBJ2-7; D tentatively reads TRBD1 or TRBD2 (5 bases each). The CDR3 has 13 amino acids. CDR1 is LNHDA and CDR2 is SQIVND in the germline V gene (reference sequence). V was trimmed by 6 bases and J by 6 bases, leaving 15 bases between them. CDR3 DNA sequence: TGTGCCAGTAGCGGGACGGAGAGGATCGAGCAGTACTTC. It translates to CASSGTERIEQYF.

The chain links TRBV3-1 (or the pseudogene TRBV3-2) to TRBJ1-1; D unclear. CDR1 LGHDT and CDR2 YNNKEL come from the germline V gene (reference sequence). The CDR3 extends over 14 amino acids. Trimming removed 4 bases from V and 5 bases from J, with 14 bases in between. As DNA, the CDR3 is TGTGCCAGCAGCCTTGCACCGGGTGGGACTGAAGCTTTCTTT. It translates to CASSLAPGGTEAFF.

This chain uses TRBV2 with TRBJ1-1; 8 positions match TRBD1. After removal of 10 bases from V and 4 bases from J, the junction contained 11 bases not matched to a gene. There are 14 residues in the CDR3. Germline lookup yields CDR1 SNHLY and CDR2 FYNNEI. CDR3 sequence: CAIAPTGVGTEAFF. In DNA, the CDR3 is TGTGCCATCGCGCCGACAGGGGTGGGCACTGAAGCTTTCTTT.

The chain carries TRBV19 and TRBJ1-1, with D unclear. The CDR3 has 13 residues. Trimming cost V 9 bases and J 1 base, with 12 bases left between them. Germline V CDR1 and CDR2: LNHDA, SQIVND (reference sequence). The CDR3 region is CASAADWNTEAFF. Written as DNA, the CDR3 is TGTGCCAGCGCTGCAGACTGGAACACTGAAGCTTTCTTT.

V usage is TRBV18 and J usage is TRBJ2-2; 12 bases line up with TRBD1. CDR1 KGHSH and CDR2 LQKENI come from the germline V gene. The V segment lost 5 bases and the J segment 6 bases; nucleotides outside the gene matches: 7. CDR3 length: 16 amino acids. The DNA of the CDR3 is TGTGCCAGCTCATCGACCGGGACAGGGGGCTCCGGGGAGCTGTTTTTT. As protein: CASSSTGTGGSGELFF. Combining the CDR3 with reference TRBV18 and TRBJ2-2 gives the whole variable domain NAGVMQNPRHLVRRRGQEARLRCSPMKGHSHVYWYRQLPEEGLKFMVYLQKENIIDESGMPKERFSAEFPKEGPSILRIQQVVRGDSAAYFCASSSTGTGGSGELFFGEGSRLTVL.

The gene calls are TRBV27 and TRBJ2-5, with D possibly being TRBD1 (6 bases). This CDR3 has 14 amino acids. Germline V CDR1 and CDR2: MNHEY, SMNVEV (reference sequence). The V end lost 3 bases, the J end lost 4 bases, and 12 bases lay between the germline ends. Here the CDR3 reads CASSFKGTLETQYF. DNA for the CDR3: TGTGCCAGCAGTTTTAAAGGGACACTAGAGACCCAGTACTTC.

CDR3 in DNA: TGTGCCAGCTCACTCGGACAGGCCACCATCTATGGCTACACCTTC. Residues: CASSLGQATIYGYTF. The J gene is TRBJ1-2, the V gene TRBV18; 7 positions agree with TRBD1. The CDR3 sequence is 15 residues long. The germline CDR1 and CDR2 sequences are KGHSH and LQKENI. V was clipped by 4 bases and J by 4 bases; unmatched bases: 9.

This chain links TRBV5-1 with TRBJ2-1, with 7 bases matching TRBD1. The CDR3 is 15 amino acids. V shed 5 bases, J shed 6 bases, and the junction held 11 bases outside the gene matches. CDR1 and CDR2 (germline): SGHRS, YFSETQ. The chain's CDR3 is CASSTGQGVSNEQFF. CDR3 in DNA: TGCGCCAGCAGTACCGGGCAGGGGGTCTCCAATGAGCAGTTCTTC.

This clone appeared a single time. The chain uses TRBV4-1 and TRBJ2-1; 7 bases are a match to TRBD1. Germline CDR1 is MGHRA and CDR2 is YSYEKL. V was pared by 4 bases and J by 1 base, with 4 bases of the junction left unmatched. The CDR3 extends over 15 amino acids. CDR3 in amino acids: CASSLAGGSYNEQFF. The CDR3 DNA reads as TGCGCCAGCAGCCTGGCAGGGGGATCCTACAATGAGCAGTTCTTC.

In this sample, this clone turned up a few times. This chain connects TRBV19 to TRBJ1-1; 10 positions agree with TRBD1. The CDR3 length is 16 residues. The germline V gene has CDR1 LNHDA and CDR2 SQIVND (reference sequence). V shed 10 bases and J 1 base; nucleotides not matched to a gene: 12. CDR3 region: CATHPGTGVGNTEAFF. CDR3 DNA: TGTGCCACCCATCCCGGGACAGGGGTCGGGAACACTGAAGCTTTCTTT.

J is TRBJ2-7 and V is TRBV27; D not resolved. Trimming stripped 3 bases from V and 3 bases from J, with 3 bases between. Germline V lookup: CDR1 MNHEY, CDR2 SMNVEV (reference sequence). The CDR3 consists of 11 residues. DNA of the CDR3: TGTGCCAGCAGTTTGCGCTACGAGCAGTACTTC. Its translation is CASSLRYEQYF.

This chain connects TRBV7-2 to TRBJ1-2; D is perhaps TRBD1 (6 bases). CDR1 is SGHTA, CDR2 FQGNSA, per germline. V was cut by 5 bases and J by 4 bases, with 20 bases left in between. The CDR3 runs 16 residues. CDR3 coding DNA: TGTGCCAGCAGCCCCGAGGGGGGATTACCGGTCTATGGCTACACCTTC. Protein sequence: CASSPEGGLPVYGYTF.

This chain links TRBV2 with TRBJ2-7; TRBD2 matches at 16 bases. This CDR3 is built from 16 residues. After removal of 0 bases from V and 6 bases from J, the junction contained 2 bases not matched to a gene. Germline assignment: CDR1 SNHLY and CDR2 FYNNEI. CDR3 sequence (DNA): TGTGCCAGCAGTGAAGCGGGGACTAGCGGGGGGGTCGAGCAGTACTTC. This gives the protein CASSEAGTSGGVEQYF.

The rearrangement links TRBV24-1 to TRBJ2-2, with 8 bases aligning to TRBD1. This CDR3 spans 16 amino acids. CDR1 and CDR2 (germline): KGHDR, SFDVKD. V dropped 1 base and J dropped 5; count of bases not matched to a gene: 5. CDR3 in DNA: TGTGCCACCAGTGATTTTCAGGGGGCGGGGACCGGGGAGCTGTTTTTT. It specifies CATSDFQGAGTGELFF.